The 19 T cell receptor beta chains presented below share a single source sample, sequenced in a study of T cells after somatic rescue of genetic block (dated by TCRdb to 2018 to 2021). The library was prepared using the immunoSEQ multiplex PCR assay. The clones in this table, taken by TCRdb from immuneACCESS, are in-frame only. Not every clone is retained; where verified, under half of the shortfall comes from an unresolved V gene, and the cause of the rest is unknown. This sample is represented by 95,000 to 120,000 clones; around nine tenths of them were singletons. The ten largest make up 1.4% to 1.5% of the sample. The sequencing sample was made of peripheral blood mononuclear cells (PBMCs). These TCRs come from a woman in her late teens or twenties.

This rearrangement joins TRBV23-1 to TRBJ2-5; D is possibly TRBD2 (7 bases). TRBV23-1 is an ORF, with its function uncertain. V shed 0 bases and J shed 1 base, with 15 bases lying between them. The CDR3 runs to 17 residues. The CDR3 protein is CASSQSNRRGAQETQYF. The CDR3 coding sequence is TGCGCCAGCAGTCAATCTAACCGCCGGGGGGCCCAAGAGACCCAGTACTTC.

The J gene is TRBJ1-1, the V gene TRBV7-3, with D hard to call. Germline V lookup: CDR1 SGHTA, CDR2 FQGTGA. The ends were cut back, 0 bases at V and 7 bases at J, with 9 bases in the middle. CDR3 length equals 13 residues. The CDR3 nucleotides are TGTGCCAGCAGCTTAACCCCCGGAGATGAAGCTTTCTTT. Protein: CASSLTPGDEAFF.

The CDR3 nucleotides are TGTGCCAGCATTTCACAGGGTGTTGGCACTGAAGCTTTCTTT. Protein sequence: CASISQGVGTEAFF. This chain connects TRBV2 to TRBJ1-1; possibly TRBD1 for D (6 bases). CDR1 is SNHLY and CDR2 is FYNNEI in the germline V gene. V lost 7 bases to trimming and J lost 4 bases, with 16 bases between them. This CDR3 region has 14 residues.

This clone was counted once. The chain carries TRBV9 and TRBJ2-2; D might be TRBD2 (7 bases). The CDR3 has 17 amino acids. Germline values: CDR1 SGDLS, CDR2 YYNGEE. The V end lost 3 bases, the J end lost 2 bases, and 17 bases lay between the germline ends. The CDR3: CASSGSGGGPNTGELFF. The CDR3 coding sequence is TGTGCCAGCAGCGGGTCCGGCGGGGGCCCCAACACCGGGGAGCTGTTTTTT.

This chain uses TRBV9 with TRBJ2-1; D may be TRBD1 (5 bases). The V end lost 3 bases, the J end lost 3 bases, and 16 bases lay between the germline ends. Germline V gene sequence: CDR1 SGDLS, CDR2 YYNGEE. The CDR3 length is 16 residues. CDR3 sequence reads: CASSEGSGLGYNEQFF. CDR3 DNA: TGTGCCAGCAGCGAGGGGTCAGGGCTTGGCTACAATGAGCAGTTCTTC.

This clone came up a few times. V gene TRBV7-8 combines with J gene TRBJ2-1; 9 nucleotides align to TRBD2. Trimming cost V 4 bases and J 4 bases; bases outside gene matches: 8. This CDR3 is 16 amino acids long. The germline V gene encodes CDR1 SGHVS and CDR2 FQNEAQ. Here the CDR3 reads CASSSSVAGDYNEQFF. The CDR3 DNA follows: TGTGCCAGCAGCTCCTCCGTAGCGGGGGATTACAATGAGCAGTTCTTC.

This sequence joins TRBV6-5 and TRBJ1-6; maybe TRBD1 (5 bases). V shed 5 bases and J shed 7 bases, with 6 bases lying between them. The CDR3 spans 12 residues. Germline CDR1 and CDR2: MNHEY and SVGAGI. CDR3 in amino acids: CASSGANSPLHF. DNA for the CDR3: TGTGCCAGCAGTGGGGCAAATTCACCCCTCCACTTT.

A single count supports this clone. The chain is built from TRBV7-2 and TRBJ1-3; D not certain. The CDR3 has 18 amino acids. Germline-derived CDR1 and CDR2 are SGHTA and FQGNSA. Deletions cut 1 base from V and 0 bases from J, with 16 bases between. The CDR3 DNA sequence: TGTGCCAGCAGCTTAGGACTCGTCGACATAAGCTCTGGAAACACCATATATTTT. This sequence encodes CASSLGLVDISSGNTIYF.

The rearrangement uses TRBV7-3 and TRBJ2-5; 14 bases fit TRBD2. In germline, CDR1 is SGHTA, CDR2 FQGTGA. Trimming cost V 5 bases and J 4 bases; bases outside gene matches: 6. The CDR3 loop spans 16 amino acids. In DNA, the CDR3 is TGTGCCAGCAGCCCAGGACTAGCGGGGGGCGGAGAGACCCAGTACTTC. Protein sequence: CASSPGLAGGGETQYF.

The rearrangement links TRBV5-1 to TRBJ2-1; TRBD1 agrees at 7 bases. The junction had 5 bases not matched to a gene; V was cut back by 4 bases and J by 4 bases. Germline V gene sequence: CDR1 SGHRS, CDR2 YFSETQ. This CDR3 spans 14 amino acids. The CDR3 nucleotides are TGCGCCAGCAGCGGTCAGACAGGGTACAATGAGCAGTTCTTC. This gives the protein CASSGQTGYNEQFF.

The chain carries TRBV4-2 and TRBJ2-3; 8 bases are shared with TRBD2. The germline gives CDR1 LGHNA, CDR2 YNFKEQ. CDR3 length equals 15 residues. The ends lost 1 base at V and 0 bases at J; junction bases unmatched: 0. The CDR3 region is CASSQVAGSTDTQYF. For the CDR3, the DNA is TGTGCCAGCAGCCAAGTAGCGGGGAGCACAGATACGCAGTATTTT.

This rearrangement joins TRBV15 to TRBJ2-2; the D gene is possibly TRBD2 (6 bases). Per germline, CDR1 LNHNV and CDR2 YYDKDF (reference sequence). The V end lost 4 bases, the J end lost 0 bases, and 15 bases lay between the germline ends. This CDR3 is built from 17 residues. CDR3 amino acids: CATSTQKRATNTGELFF. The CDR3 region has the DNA TGTGCCACCAGCACCCAAAAGCGGGCCACGAACACCGGGGAGCTGTTTTTT.

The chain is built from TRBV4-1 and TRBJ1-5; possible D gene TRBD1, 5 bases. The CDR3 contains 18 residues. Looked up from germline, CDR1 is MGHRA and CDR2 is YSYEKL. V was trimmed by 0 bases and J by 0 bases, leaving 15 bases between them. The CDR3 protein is CASSQDDDSYHSNQPQHF. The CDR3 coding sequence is TGCGCCAGCAGCCAAGATGACGACAGCTACCATAGCAATCAGCCCCAGCATTTT.

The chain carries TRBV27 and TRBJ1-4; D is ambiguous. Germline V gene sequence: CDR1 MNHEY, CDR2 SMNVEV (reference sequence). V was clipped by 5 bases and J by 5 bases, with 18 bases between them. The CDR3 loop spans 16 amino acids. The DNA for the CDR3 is TGTGCCAGCAGTCCTACCTCCGGGATGGAGAATGAAAAACTGTTTTTT. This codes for CASSPTSGMENEKLFF. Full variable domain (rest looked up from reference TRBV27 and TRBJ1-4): EAQVTQNPRYLITVTGKKLTVTCSQNMNHEYMSWYRQDPGLGLRQIYYSMNVEVTDKGDVPEGYKVSRKEKRNFPLILESPSPNQTSLYFCASSPTSGMENEKLFFGSGTQLSVL.

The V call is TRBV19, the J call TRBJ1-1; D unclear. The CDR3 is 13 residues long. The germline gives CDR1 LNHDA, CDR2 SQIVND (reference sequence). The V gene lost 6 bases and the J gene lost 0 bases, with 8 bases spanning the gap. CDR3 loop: CASRQSLNTEAFF. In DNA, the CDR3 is TGTGCCAGTAGACAGAGCTTGAACACTGAAGCTTTCTTT.

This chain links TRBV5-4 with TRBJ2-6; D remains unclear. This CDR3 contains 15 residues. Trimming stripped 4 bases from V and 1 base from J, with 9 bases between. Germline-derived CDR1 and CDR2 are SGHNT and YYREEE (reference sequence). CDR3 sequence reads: CASSPETSGANVLTF. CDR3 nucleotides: TGTGCCAGCAGCCCCGAAACATCTGGGGCCAACGTCCTGACTTTC.

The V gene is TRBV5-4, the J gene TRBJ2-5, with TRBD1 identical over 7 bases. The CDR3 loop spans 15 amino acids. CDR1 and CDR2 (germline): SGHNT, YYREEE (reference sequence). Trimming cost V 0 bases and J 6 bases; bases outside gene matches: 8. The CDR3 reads CASSLGGTVVKTQYF. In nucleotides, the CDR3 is TGTGCCAGCAGCTTGGGGGGGACAGTCGTGAAGACCCAGTACTTC.

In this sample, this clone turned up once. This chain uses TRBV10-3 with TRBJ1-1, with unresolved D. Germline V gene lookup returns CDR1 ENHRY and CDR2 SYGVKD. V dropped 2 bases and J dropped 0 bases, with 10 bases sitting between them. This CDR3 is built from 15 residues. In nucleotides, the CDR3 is TGTGCCATCAGTGAGATGGTAGACATGAACACTGAAGCTTTCTTT. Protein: CAISEMVDMNTEAFF.

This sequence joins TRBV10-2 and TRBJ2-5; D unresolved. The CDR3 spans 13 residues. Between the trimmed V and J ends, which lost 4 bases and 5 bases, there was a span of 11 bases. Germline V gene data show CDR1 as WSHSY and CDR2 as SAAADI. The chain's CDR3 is CASSVRLRETQYF. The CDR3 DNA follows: TGCGCCAGCAGTGTGAGACTGAGGGAGACCCAGTACTTC.